This T cell receptor (beta chain) stems from a study of blood T cell repertoires in COVID-19. Study context: The United States, Italy and Spain provided the acute and convalescent COVID-19 samples. PBMCs, B-cell-depleted T cells, or T cells were the source of the cDNA or gDNA that made up the material.

V was clipped by 3 bases and J by 4 bases; unmatched bases: 4. Germline CDR1 reads SGHAT; CDR2 reads FQNNGV. CDR3 length equals 15 residues. Seattle's enrolled individuals joined amid active infection and were then monitored longitudinally. Clones were read by immunoSEQ multiplex PCR, and TCRdb kept only the in-frame ones, dropping some. The sample holds some 190,000 clones, more than 75% seen once. The sequenced material came from peripheral blood. The rearrangement joins TRBV11-2 to TRBJ2-2, with TRBD2 identical over 8 bases. This TCR was recovered from a person aged 65 to 79 with COVID-19, enrolled during active disease. This CDR3 is CASSFSGGRTGELFF. The CDR3 bases are TGTGCCAGCAGCTTTTCGGGGGGGCGCACCGGGGAGCTGTTTTTT.